What follows are 21 T cell receptor beta chains derived from one specimen sequenced in a study of T cell clusters in autoimmune cytopenias. Multiplex touch-down PCR amplified TRB using TRB-A and TRB-B pools in one tube. TCRdb reprocessed the multiplex PCR reads and stores each CDR3 protein as one record, lacking DNA. This sample contains about 11,000 distinct CDR3 sequences. Tens of thousands of genome equivalents of blood DNA were amplified for TRB. The sample also formed part of further work on T cell repertoires in aging, cancer and after chemotherapy.

Sequenced: peripheral blood. The receptor set was obtained from a human donor in good health.

CDR3 loop: CASSFRAPQTGELFF. The gene calls are TRBV28 and TRBJ2-2; the D call of TRBD2 rests on TCRdb alone, since no DNA is present to check it. The germline CDR1 and CDR2 sequences are MDHEN and SYDVKM. This CDR3 region has 15 residues.

The chain is built from TRBV5-1 and TRBJ2-7; as DNA is missing, the TRBD1 call by TCRdb cannot be tested. The germline gives CDR1 SGHRS, CDR2 YFSETQ. CDR3 length: 15 amino acids. The CDR3 loop is CASSLLGTTSYEQYF. The full variable domain, its missing parts supplied by reference TRBV5-1 and TRBJ2-7, is KAGVTQTPRYLIKTRGQQVTLSCSPISGHRSVSWYQQTPGQGLQFLFEYFSETQRNKGNFPGRFSGRQFSNSRSEMNVSTLELGDSALYLCASSLLGTTSYEQYFGPGTRLTVT.

This clonotype counts as medium-sized (0.01 to 0.1%) by frequency. V gene TRBV6-1 combines with J gene TRBJ2-2; TCRdb's assignment of TRBD2 cannot be checked, as there is no DNA. The CDR3 spans 16 residues. The germline gives CDR1 MNHNS, CDR2 SASEGT. CDR3 loop: CASRLSRDANTGELFF.

This chain links TRBV15 with TRBJ1-1; TCRdb's D call, TRBD1, is unchecked because there is no DNA. Germline V gene data show CDR1 as LNHNV and CDR2 as YYDKDF (reference sequence). The CDR3 spans 13 residues. The CDR3 is CATSRRDDTEAFF.

The V call is TRBV6-2 or TRBV6-3, the J call TRBJ1-2; TCRdb's D call of TRBD1 is untestable without DNA. This CDR3 has 16 residues. Germline-derived CDR1 and CDR2 are MNHEY and SVGEGT. The CDR3 here is CASSYSRGARIYGYTF.

The V and J genes are TRBV6-1 and TRBJ1-2; as DNA is missing, the TRBD1 call by TCRdb cannot be tested. The germline gives CDR1 MNHNS, CDR2 SASEGT. This CDR3 is built from 14 residues. CDR3: CASSELGQDHGYTF.

The V call is TRBV5-4, the J call TRBJ1-1. Per germline, CDR1 SGHNT and CDR2 YYREEE (reference sequence). The CDR3 spans 12 residues. The CDR3 is CASTEYGLEAFF.

This rearrangement joins TRBV6-2 or TRBV6-3 to TRBJ2-1; checking the TCRdb D call of TRBD1 is not possible without DNA. Germline CDR1 is MNHEY and CDR2 is SVGEGT. The CDR3 loop spans 19 amino acids. CDR3 residues: CASSRLRPGQTSSYNEQFF.

J is TRBJ2-1 and V is TRBV5-6; no DNA is available, so the TRBD1 call from TCRdb remains unchecked. This CDR3 is 15 amino acids long. In germline, CDR1 is SGHDT, CDR2 YYEEEE. The CDR3 is CASSSQGPDYNEQFF.

The rearrangement joins TRBV12-3 or TRBV12-4 to TRBJ1-2. There are 16 residues in the CDR3. The CDR3 is CASSLGQEGGGYGYTF.

This clonotype registers medium-sized by frequency. This chain links TRBV19 with TRBJ1-5; no DNA is available, so the TRBD1 call from TCRdb remains unchecked. The CDR3 is made up of 14 amino acids. CDR1 is LNHDA and CDR2 is SQIVND in the germline V gene (reference sequence). CDR3 protein: CATHSGQGYQPQHF.

The V call is TRBV7-2, the J call TRBJ1-2; the TRBD1 assignment by TCRdb is unverifiable without DNA. Germline loops: CDR1 SGHTA, CDR2 FQGNSA. There are 15 residues in the CDR3. The CDR3 is CASSQGPGLEYGYTF.

The gene calls are TRBV6-2 or TRBV6-3 and TRBJ1-2; the TCRdb D gene call, TRBD1, has no DNA to confirm it. This CDR3 comprises 15 residues. Germline V CDR1 and CDR2: MNHEY, SVGEGT. This chain's CDR3 is CASSPRDRLNYGYTF.

This clonotype ranks as medium-sized in terms of frequency. The V and J genes are TRBV5-5 and TRBJ1-3. CDR1 and CDR2 from the germline V gene are SGHKS and YYEKEE (reference sequence). The CDR3 has 12 residues. Here the CDR3 reads CASGLSGNTIYF.

The genes are TRBV4-2 and TRBJ2-7. The CDR3 totals 15 residues. The V gene's germline CDR1 is LGHNA and CDR2 YNFKEQ. CDR3 sequence reads: CASSQVPGSSYEQYF.

V usage is TRBV6-1 and J usage is TRBJ1-5; there is no DNA to check the TCRdb D call of TRBD1. Germline V gene data show CDR1 as MNHNS and CDR2 as SASEGT. The CDR3 is 14 amino acids. The CDR3 here is CASSDRGPGQPQHF.

The rearrangement links TRBV12-3 or TRBV12-4 to TRBJ1-1; TCRdb calls TRBD1, which cannot be checked without DNA. CDR3 length: 13 residues. CDR3 amino acids: CASSEQGRAEAFF.

This chain links TRBV18 with TRBJ2-5; TCRdb selects TRBD1, and the lack of DNA leaves this call unchecked. There are 15 residues in the CDR3. The germline CDR1 and CDR2 sequences are KGHSH and LQKENI. This CDR3 is CASSSSQTPQETQYF.

The J gene is TRBJ2-5, the V gene TRBV29-1; no DNA is available, so the TRBD1 call from TCRdb remains unchecked. Germline V gene lookup returns CDR1 SQVTM and CDR2 ANQGSEA. The CDR3 has 20 amino acids. CDR3 protein: CSVEDEGTGAGQGIRETQYF.

The chain couples TRBV30 to TRBJ2-3; TCRdb proposes TRBD2, but this gene call is untestable without DNA. The CDR3 has 16 residues. The germline V gene encodes CDR1 GTSNPN and CDR2 SVGIG (reference sequence). The CDR3 is CAWIPTSGRKADTQYF.

CDR3: CASSFGNPRQNYGYTF. The chain joins TRBV7-2 to TRBJ1-2; TCRdb proposes TRBD1, but this gene call is untestable without DNA. Germline V gene data show CDR1 as SGHTA and CDR2 as FQGNSA. The length of the CDR3 is 16 residues.